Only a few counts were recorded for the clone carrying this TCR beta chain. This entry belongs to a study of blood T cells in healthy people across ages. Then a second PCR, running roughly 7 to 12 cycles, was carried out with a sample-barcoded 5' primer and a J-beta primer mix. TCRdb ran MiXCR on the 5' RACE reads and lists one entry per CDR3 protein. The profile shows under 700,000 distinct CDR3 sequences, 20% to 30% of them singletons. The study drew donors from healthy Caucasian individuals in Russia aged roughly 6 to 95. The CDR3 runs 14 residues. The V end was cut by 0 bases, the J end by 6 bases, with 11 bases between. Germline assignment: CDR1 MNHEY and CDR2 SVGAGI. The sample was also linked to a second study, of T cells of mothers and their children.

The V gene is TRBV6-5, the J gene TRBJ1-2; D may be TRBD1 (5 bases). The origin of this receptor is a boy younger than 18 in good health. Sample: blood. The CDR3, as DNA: TGTGCCAGCAGTTACTCGACGGGGCAGGATGGCTACACCTTC. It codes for CASSYSTGQDGYTF.